This record concerns one TCR beta chain sequence. Antigen specificity is unknown. This sample is part of a study of cytomegalovirus exposure and HLA in healthy donors. Study conclusions and caveats: Rarity marked most TCR sequences, yet some public TCRs occurred in many donors. Later analysis associated a missense DCLRE1C variant with TCR beta V- and J-gene trimming.

The PCR used 60 Vbeta and 13 Jbeta primers. Some clones are missing from TCRdb's copy, which holds only in-frame ones; the method was immunoSEQ multiplex PCR. The table lists 90,000 to 140,000 clones, 60% to 85% of them singletons, with over 7% in the top ten. At sampling all donors were nominally healthy, likely with unrecorded immune exposures. CDR1 SGHNT and CDR2 YYREEE come from the germline V gene (reference sequence). The V end lost 7 bases, the J end lost 5 bases, and 18 bases lay between the germline ends. The CDR3 contains 14 residues. This chain joins TRBV5-4 and TRBJ1-1, with D possibly being TRBD1 (5 bases). The sample was PBMCs. This TCR came from a woman aged 40 to 50 in good health and CMV-seropositive. CDR3 bases: TGTGCCAGCGTATCCGACCCCGGGGGGACTGAAGCTTTCTTT. It yields the protein CASVSDPGGTEAFF.